This T cell receptor beta chain was found in a study of T cells in Graves' hyperthyroidism and ophthalmopathy. Between the trimmed V and J ends, which lost 1 base and 8 bases, there was a span of 21 bases. The CDR3 spans 17 residues. Germline values: CDR1 SGHTA, CDR2 FQGNSA. As regards this clonotype: The antigen is undetermined.

Exclusion criteria comprised uncontrolled infection, other autoimmune disease, pregnancy or lactation. For the diagnoses, clinical symptoms, serum thyroxine and TRAb, thyroid ultrasound and orbital computed tomography were used. The study's findings and limits: Onset of ophthalmopathy came a median 6.5 months after the model predicted it. Most thyroid clonotypes with frequency above 0.001 were detected in blood.

TCR beta CDR3 sequences were amplified from RNA transcripts. The TCR CDR3 first-round RT-PCR relied on the HTBI primer set. TCRdb ran MiXCR on the multiplex PCR reads and lists one entry per CDR3 protein. The table has about 610,000 distinct CDR3 sequences, roughly 46% seen once. The chain couples TRBV7-2 to TRBJ1-3; tentatively, D is TRBD1 (5 bases). The TCR was taken from a woman aged 18-29 years with Graves' hyperthyroidism. Sample: peripheral blood or thyroid tissue (not recorded which). CDR3 sequence: CASSLVSRANYGYTIYF. As DNA, the CDR3 is TGTGCCAGCAGCTTAGTCTCCAGGGCCAACTATGGCTACACCATATATTTT.